This entry describes one T cell receptor (beta chain). What it binds is unknown. Per germline, CDR1 SGHNT and CDR2 YENEEA. V shed 5 bases, J shed 4 bases, and the junction held 9 bases outside the gene matches. CDR3 length: 17 amino acids. Using immunoSEQ multiplex PCR, the repertoire was profiled, and TCRdb retains in-frame clones only, with some absent. The data show fewer than 200,000 clones, approximately 81% seen once. This sample is part of a study of cytomegalovirus exposure and HLA in healthy donors. Notes on the study in general: Most TCR sequences were rare, but some public TCRs occurred in many donors. That first-cohort TCR clusters tended to co-occur in the roughly 130 validation repertoires was found in a later analysis. The classifier, whose performance was assessed in both the original and validation cohorts, reportedly diagnosed cytomegalovirus status with high specificity and sensitivity. There were about 160 TCR beta chains listed as cytomegalovirus-associated.

This clonotype was obtained from a man younger than 35 in good health and CMV-seropositive. Sequences were obtained from PBMCs. This chain links TRBV11-3 with TRBJ2-5; 14 nucleotides align to TRBD2. The CDR3 coding sequence is TGTGCCAGCAGCCCGGGACTAGCGGGAGCATGGGGAGAGACCCAGTACTTC. Translation gives CASSPGLAGAWGETQYF.